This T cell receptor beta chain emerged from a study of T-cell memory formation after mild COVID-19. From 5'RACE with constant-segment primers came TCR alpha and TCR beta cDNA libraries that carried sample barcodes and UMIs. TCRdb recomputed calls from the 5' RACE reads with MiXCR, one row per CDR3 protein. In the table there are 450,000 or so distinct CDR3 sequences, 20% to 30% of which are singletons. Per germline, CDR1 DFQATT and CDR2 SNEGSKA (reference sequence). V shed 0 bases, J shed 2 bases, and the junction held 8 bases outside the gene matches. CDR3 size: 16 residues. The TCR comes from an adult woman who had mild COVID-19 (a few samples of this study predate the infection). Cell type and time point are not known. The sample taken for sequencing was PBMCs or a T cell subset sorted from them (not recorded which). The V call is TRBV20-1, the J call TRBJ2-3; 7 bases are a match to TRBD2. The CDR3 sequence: CSARDAIAGVTDTQYF. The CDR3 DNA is TGCAGTGCTAGAGATGCGATAGCGGGTGTCACAGATACGCAGTATTTT.